The 32 T cell receptor beta chains reported below all come from one sample, sequenced in a study of CD8+ T cells in alopecia areata listed by TCRdb under 2018. Library generation was performed with the immunoSEQ multiplex PCR assay. RNA was extracted from all samples and reverse transcribed into cDNA as template for TCR sequencing. TCRdb holds this immuneACCESS table with in-frame rearrangements only. Some clones are missing; in checked studies, unresolved V genes explain under half, and the rest has no known cause. In this sample the table shows 150,000 to 200,000 clones, approximately 62% of which occur a single time. Of the sample, more than 13% is held by the ten largest clones. The time point label here, explained by the study, means: about 5 months on oral tofacitinib. Taken with the paper, the label for treatment or condition translates to: oral pan-JAK inhibitor, 5-10 mg twice daily. The source material was CD4+ T cells sorted from blood, sampled at week 24, from a patient treated with tofacitinib. These receptor sequences come from a human donor with alopecia areata.

This clone was seen once. The CDR3 region is CASSTDRVFGYTF. In DNA, the CDR3 is TGCGCCAGCAGCACGGACAGGGTTTTTGGCTACACCTTC. The chain uses TRBV5-1 and TRBJ1-2; 8 bases are shared with TRBD1. CDR1 is SGHRS, CDR2 YFSETQ, per germline. The ends lost 4 bases at V and 7 bases at J; junction bases unmatched: 6. The length of the CDR3 is 13 residues.

The genes are TRBV20-1 and TRBJ1-1; D not resolved. The CDR3 is 11 residues long. Germline CDR1 is DFQATT and CDR2 is SNEGSKA (reference sequence). Between the trimmed V and J ends, which lost 5 bases and 5 bases, there was a span of 9 bases. The DNA of the CDR3 is TGCAGTGCTCCTAGTATGACTGAAGCTTTCTTT. This sequence encodes CSAPSMTEAFF.

The chain has TRBV2 and TRBJ1-6; 7 positions match TRBD1. The germline CDR1 and CDR2 sequences are SNHLY and FYNNEI. CDR3 size: 17 residues. V lost 4 bases and J lost 9; bases outside the gene matches: 15. CDR3 nucleotide sequence: TGTGCCAGCAGTGGTTCCCTTGGAGGGGGCGCGAGTTCACCCCTCCACTTT. Translating it yields CASSGSLGGGASSPLHF. Filled out from reference TRBV2 and TRBJ1-6, the complete variable domain reads EPEVTQTPSHQVTQMGQEVILRCVPISNHLYFYWYRQILGQKVEFLVSFYNNEISEKSEIFDDQFSVERPDGSNFTLKIRSTKLEDSAMYFCASSGSLGGGASSPLHFGNGTRLTVT.

The sample holds a few counts of this clone. This CDR3 fails to terminate in the conserved phenylalanine or tryptophan, so it likely reflects a read error. It is unclear where the CDR3 begins or ends on the DNA, so no DNA is shown, and the CDR3 is as TCRdb lists it. The chain combines TRBV2 with TRBJ1-1; TRBD1, the D gene given by the table, was not confirmed from the DNA. Per the germline V gene, CDR1 is SNHLY and CDR2 is FYNNEI. Inclusive of both ends, the CDR3 amounts to 11 amino acids. This CDR3 reads CASRALAGGVL.

This clone occurred many times. This chain links TRBV7-3 with TRBJ2-4; 7 bases fit TRBD1. V trimming: 5 bases; J trimming: 9 bases; junction bases outside the gene matches: 10. The CDR3 is 14 amino acids. Germline V gene sequence: CDR1 SGHTA, CDR2 FQGTGA. The CDR3 DNA is TGTGCCAGCAGCCGAGACAGGGAAGGGGCCATTCAGTACTTC. Translation: CASSRDREGAIQYF.

This clone appeared a few times. This sequence joins TRBV7-3 and TRBJ1-2, with D maybe TRBD1 (6 bases). Trimming shortened V by 3 bases and J by 6 bases, and 11 bases separated the two germline ends. Germline V CDR1 and CDR2: SGHTA, FQGTGA. There are 13 residues in the CDR3. CDR3 sequence (DNA): TGTGCCAGCAGCTTCGTACAGGGAAATGGCTACACCTTC. The encoded protein is CASSFVQGNGYTF.

This clone was counted a few times. J is TRBJ1-1 and V is TRBV29-1, with D unresolved. The V gene lost 1 base and the J gene lost 0 bases, with 6 bases spanning the gap. CDR3 length: 13 amino acids. Germline CDR1 reads SQVTM; CDR2 reads ANQGSEA. The CDR3, as DNA: TGCAGCGTTGAAGGAACCATGAACACTGAAGCTTTCTTT. This translates into CSVEGTMNTEAFF.

This chain joins TRBV6-1 and TRBJ2-5; D may be TRBD2 (5 bases). CDR1 and CDR2 (germline): MNHNS, SASEGT. Trimming took 1 base from V and 5 from J, leaving 11 bases between them. The CDR3 sequence is 14 residues long. CDR3 bases: TGTGCCAGCAGTGAAGGCGGGCTCGCCGAGACCCAGTACTTC. This sequence encodes CASSEGGLAETQYF.

The chain recombines TRBV29-1 with TRBJ1-1, with a tentative D call TRBD1 (5 bases). The CDR3 loop spans 15 amino acids. Germline V CDR1 and CDR2: SQVTM, ANQGSEA. Trimming stripped 3 bases from V and 1 base from J, with 15 bases between. CDR3 in amino acids: CSVEGRLNSNTEAFF. The CDR3 nucleotides read TGCAGCGTTGAGGGGCGACTAAATTCGAACACTGAAGCTTTCTTT.

This chain links TRBV7-8 with TRBJ2-7; TRBD1 matches 7 bases. The CDR3 is made up of 16 amino acids. V shed 0 bases and J 2 bases; nucleotides not matched to a gene: 7. Per the germline V gene, CDR1 is SGHVS and CDR2 is FQNEAQ. The CDR3 spells CASSLAGTAVTYEQYF. As DNA, the CDR3 is TGTGCCAGCAGCTTAGCCGGGACAGCTGTAACCTACGAGCAGTACTTC.

This chain joins TRBV2 and TRBJ1-2; the D is unclear. Germline assignment: CDR1 SNHLY and CDR2 FYNNEI. The CDR3 sequence is 13 residues long. Deletions cut 4 bases from V and 2 bases from J, with 8 bases between. The CDR3 spells CASSGGGNYGYTF. CDR3 sequence (DNA): TGTGCCAGCAGTGGCGGCGGAAACTATGGCTACACCTTC.

The chain combines TRBV4-2 with TRBJ2-3; 7 nucleotides agree with TRBD2. CDR3 length equals 13 residues. CDR1 is LGHNA and CDR2 is YNFKEQ in the germline V gene. V shed 7 bases, J shed 6 bases, and the junction held 7 bases outside the gene matches. The CDR3 DNA reads TGTGCCAGCACAGACTTTAGCGGGGATACGCAGTATTTT. Encoded protein: CASTDFSGDTQYF.

This chain uses TRBV18 with TRBJ2-5; no clear D. Trimming cost V 0 bases and J 3 bases, with 8 bases left between them. The CDR3 covers 14 residues. Per the germline V gene, CDR1 is KGHSH and CDR2 is LQKENI. DNA of the CDR3: TGTGCCAGCTCACCACCGGCAATGGAAGAGACCCAGTACTTC. This encodes CASSPPAMEETQYF.

This chain joins TRBV2 and TRBJ2-7, with 9 bases that match TRBD1. Germline V gene data show CDR1 as SNHLY and CDR2 as FYNNEI. The CDR3 is made up of 15 amino acids. V shed 6 bases and J 2 bases; nucleotides not matched to a gene: 8. CDR3 amino acids: CASRWGDRVPYEQYF. For the CDR3, the DNA is TGTGCCAGCAGATGGGGGGACAGGGTCCCCTACGAGCAGTACTTC.

This chain connects TRBV9 to TRBJ2-3; 7 bases fit TRBD2. Unmatched junction bases numbered 4, after V lost 3 bases and J lost 0 bases. Germline assignment: CDR1 SGDLS and CDR2 YYNGEE. There are 15 residues in the CDR3. In DNA, the CDR3 is TGTGCCAGCAGCGGAAGACTAGCTAGCACAGATACGCAGTATTTT. Translation gives CASSGRLASTDTQYF. Supplemented by reference TRBV9 and TRBJ2-3, the full variable domain reads DSGVTQTPKHLITATGQRVTLRCSPRSGDLSVYWYQQSLDQGLQFLIQYYNGEERAKGNILERFSAQQFPDLHSELNLSSLELGDSALYFCASSGRLASTDTQYFGPGTRLTVL.

This clone was recorded only once. V is TRBV7-9 and J is TRBJ2-3, with D possibly TRBD1 on 5 matching bases. Trimming removed 5 bases from V and 2 bases from J, with 14 bases in between. Germline CDR1 is SEHNR and CDR2 is FQNEAQ (reference sequence). The CDR3 loop spans 15 amino acids. CDR3 protein: CASSPTQGLTDTQYF. CDR3 DNA sequence: TGTGCCAGCAGCCCGACGCAGGGTCTCACAGATACGCAGTATTTT.

The chain couples TRBV7-2 to TRBJ2-7, with D possibly being TRBD1 or TRBD2 (6 bases each). Germline V gene lookup returns CDR1 SGHTA and CDR2 FQGNSA. This CDR3 spans 14 amino acids. Trimming removed 3 bases from V and 5 bases from J, with 14 bases in between. This CDR3 is CASSLRGARNEQYF. The CDR3 bases are TGTGCCAGCAGCTTGAGGGGGGCAAGGAACGAGCAGTACTTC.

The table lists this clone with a count of one. The chain uses TRBV30 and TRBJ1-2; D is undetermined. Trimming removed 0 bases from V and 2 bases from J, with 7 bases in between. CDR3 length: 13 residues. Germline V gives CDR1 GTSNPN, CDR2 SVGIG (reference sequence). The CDR3 here is CAWSVMENYGYTF. CDR3 DNA: TGTGCCTGGAGTGTTATGGAGAACTATGGCTACACCTTC.

This clone has more than one count but fewer than ten. The V gene is TRBV29-1, the J gene TRBJ1-4; D ambiguous. The germline V and J ends were trimmed by 7 bases and 8 bases, with 11 bases remaining between them. CDR3 length: 11 amino acids. The germline gives CDR1 SQVTM, CDR2 ANQGSEA. Written as DNA, the CDR3 is TGCAGCGGAGCCAAGAAGGAAAAACTGTTTTTT. It translates to CSGAKKEKLFF.

The genes are TRBV5-1 and TRBJ1-2; the D is unclear. The V end was cut by 1 base, the J end by 6 bases, with 10 bases between. From germline, CDR1 is SGHRS and CDR2 YFSETQ. The length of the CDR3 is 13 residues. CDR3 bases: TGCGCCAGCAGCTTGAGGCCAAAAGATGGCTACACCTTC. Its protein is CASSLRPKDGYTF.

This clone has only a few counts. This chain uses TRBV5-1 with TRBJ2-1, with TRBD2 matching over 10 bases. V was clipped by 4 bases and J by 16 bases; unmatched bases: 14. This CDR3 has 14 amino acids. Per the germline V gene, CDR1 is SGHRS and CDR2 is YFSETQ. CDR3 residues: CASSPQTSGLSTFF. The CDR3, as DNA: TGCGCCAGCAGCCCCCAGACTAGCGGGTTAAGCACTTTCTTC.

The CDR3 nucleotides read TGTGCCAGCAGTGGTCGAGAGACCCAGTACTTC. Its protein product is CASSGRETQYF. The chain combines TRBV6-5 with TRBJ2-5; no firm D call. V lost 5 bases and J lost 4, with 5 bases in between. The CDR3 spans 11 residues. The germline V gene encodes CDR1 MNHEY and CDR2 SVGAGI.

This sequence joins TRBV18 and TRBJ1-6; D is ambiguous. Trimming took 5 bases from V and 5 from J, leaving 7 bases between them. The CDR3 contains 13 residues. CDR1 is KGHSH and CDR2 is LQKENI in the germline V gene. The CDR3: CASSAGNNSPLHF. The DNA of the CDR3 is TGTGCCAGCTCAGCAGGAAATAATTCACCCCTCCACTTT.

This clone was counted a single time. This rearrangement joins TRBV7-9 to TRBJ1-2; D remains ambiguous. Germline V gives CDR1 SEHNR, CDR2 FQNEAQ (reference sequence). Trimming stripped 5 bases from V and 4 bases from J, with 8 bases between. The CDR3 length is 12 residues. Here the CDR3 reads CASSQEPYGYTF. The CDR3 coding sequence is TGTGCCAGCAGCCAGGAGCCCTATGGCTACACCTTC.

The chain has TRBV19 and TRBJ1-1; D remains ambiguous. This CDR3 has 13 residues. The V and J ends lost 7 bases and 4 bases respectively, with 13 bases between them. Germline CDR1 is LNHDA and CDR2 is SQIVND (reference sequence). The chain's CDR3 is CASTHLSATEAFF. CDR3 nucleotides: TGTGCCAGTACCCATCTATCCGCCACTGAAGCTTTCTTT.

The rearrangement links TRBV29-1 to TRBJ1-1; the D is unclear. V was shortened by 5 bases and J by 0 bases, with 7 bases between the two germline ends. CDR1 and CDR2 from the germline V gene are SQVTM and ANQGSEA. The CDR3 totals 12 residues. The CDR3: CSVSAMNTEAFF. In DNA form, the CDR3 reads TGCAGCGTTTCGGCTATGAACACTGAAGCTTTCTTT.

This chain links TRBV6-6 with TRBJ2-7; D possibly corresponds to TRBD2 (5 bases). Germline CDR1 reads MNHNY; CDR2 reads SVGAGI (reference sequence). V was trimmed by 5 bases and J by 3 bases, leaving 11 bases between them. The CDR3 extends over 13 amino acids. The CDR3 loop reads CASSRGRGYEQYF. CDR3 coding DNA: TGTGCCAGCAGTCGGGGTCGGGGCTACGAGCAGTACTTC.

The chain joins TRBV9 to TRBJ2-2; D may be TRBD1 (6 bases). The CDR3 covers 14 residues. CDR1 and CDR2 from the germline V gene are SGDLS and YYNGEE. The V end was cut by 0 bases, the J end by 6 bases, with 9 bases between. CDR3 DNA sequence: TGTGCCAGCAGCGTAGAACAGGGCGCCGGGGAGCTGTTTTTT. This sequence encodes CASSVEQGAGELFF.

The chain couples TRBV9 to TRBJ2-2; D is ambiguous. The germline CDR1 and CDR2 sequences are SGDLS and YYNGEE. This CDR3 is built from 13 residues. Trimming took 3 bases from V and 4 from J, leaving 7 bases between them. CDR3 residues: CASSAYSTGELFF. The CDR3 DNA reads as TGTGCCAGCAGCGCTTACAGCACCGGGGAGCTGTTTTTT.

V usage is TRBV27 and J usage is TRBJ1-6, with D possibly being TRBD1 (5 bases). The germline V gene encodes CDR1 MNHEY and CDR2 SMNVEV (reference sequence). This CDR3 has 17 residues. V lost 3 bases to trimming and J lost 8 bases, with 20 bases between them. The chain's CDR3 is CASSFRFQGQTDSPLHF. The CDR3 nucleotides read TGTGCCAGCAGTTTCCGGTTCCAGGGCCAGACGGATTCACCCCTCCACTTT.

The rearrangement uses TRBV6-5 and TRBJ1-6; a weak D match, TRBD1 (6 bases). Trimming cost V 4 bases and J 10 bases, with 11 bases left between them. The CDR3 contains 13 residues. Germline CDR1 and CDR2: MNHEY and SVGAGI. CDR3 sequence reads: CASSSPQGSPLHF. CDR3 coding DNA: TGTGCCAGCAGTTCACCTCAGGGGTCACCCCTCCACTTT.

This clone occurred once. The rearrangement joins TRBV29-1 to TRBJ2-5; no clear D gene. This CDR3 contains 12 residues. The germline CDR1 and CDR2 sequences are SQVTM and ANQGSEA. Trimming removed 7 bases from V and 2 bases from J, with 11 bases in between. CDR3 sequence: CSGSRDQETQYF. CDR3 DNA: TGCAGCGGTTCACGAGATCAAGAGACCCAGTACTTC.